These 7 T cell receptor beta chains came from one sample sequenced in a study of post-analysis software for immune sequencing data. Findings of the study overall: Elevated frequency relative to controls characterized several TRBV segments in patients, TRBV5-6, TRBV5-1 and TRBV20-1 among them.

Their antigen targets remain unknown. Unique molecular identifiers tagged the TCR beta cDNA libraries. In TCRdb, the PCR reads were re-called with MiXCR into one record per CDR3 protein. Among about 820,000 distinct CDR3 sequences listed, 53% were seen once. Specimen: blood. These receptors were taken from a girl under 18 with multiple sclerosis.

The V call is TRBV12-3 or TRBV12-4, the J call TRBJ1-1, with a weak D call TRBD1 (6 bases). The length of the CDR3 is 15 residues. Trimming took 5 bases from V and 6 from J, leaving 19 bases between them. The DNA for the CDR3 is TGTGCCAGCAGTCGACGGGGTGGGGGGCAGGCTGAAGCTTTCTTT. The encoded protein is CASSRRGGGQAEAFF.

The chain has TRBV2 and TRBJ2-5, with D perhaps being TRBD1 or TRBD2 (5 bases each). V lost 6 bases, J lost 1 base, and 15 bases lay in between. Germline V gene lookup returns CDR1 SNHLY and CDR2 FYNNEI. CDR3 size: 15 residues. The CDR3 DNA reads TGTGCCAGCAGCGGGGACGAGATTCGCCAAGAGACCCAGTACTTC. It specifies CASSGDEIRQETQYF.

The V call is TRBV12-3 or TRBV12-4, the J call TRBJ1-2, with TRBD1 as a possible D gene (6 bases). Trimming took off 6 bases at V and 12 bases at J, with 17 bases between the two ends. The CDR3 covers 12 residues. The CDR3 is CASRPGAGWHTF. In DNA form, the CDR3 reads TGTGCCAGCAGGCCGGGGGCAGGGTGGCACACCTTC.

The rearrangement uses TRBV12-3 or TRBV12-4 and TRBJ1-2; no clear D gene. The CDR3 totals 13 residues. V was cut by 2 bases and J by 10 bases, with 14 bases left in between. The CDR3: CASSLRFTGDYTF. The CDR3 bases are TGTGCCAGCAGTTTAAGGTTCACTGGGGACTACACCTTC.

The chain is built from TRBV11-2 and TRBJ2-1; perhaps D is TRBD1 or TRBD2 (5 bases each). V lost 4 bases and J 6 bases, leaving 13 bases between the germline ends. The CDR3 consists of 14 residues. Germline V CDR1 and CDR2: SGHAT, FQNNGV. The CDR3 protein is CASSSLQGPNEQFF. CDR3 nucleotide sequence: TGTGCCAGCAGCTCGCTTCAGGGACCCAATGAGCAGTTCTTC.

The J gene is TRBJ1-2, the V gene TRBV14; D is perhaps TRBD1 (6 bases). Looked up from germline, CDR1 is SGHDN and CDR2 is FVKESK. The CDR3 contains 13 residues. V was trimmed by 1 base and J by 6 bases, leaving 9 bases between them. The CDR3 bases are TGTGCCAGCAGCCAAGTGGGGGCCAATGGCTACACCTTC. Amino acids: CASSQVGANGYTF.

The V and J genes are TRBV29-1 and TRBJ2-3, with unresolved D. The CDR3 consists of 12 residues. With 2 bases removed from V and 4 bases from J, the gap between germline ends came to 7 bases. Germline CDR1 is SQVTM and CDR2 is ANQGSEA. The CDR3 spells CSVETFADTQYF. The CDR3 DNA sequence: TGCAGCGTTGAAACCTTTGCAGATACGCAGTATTTT.